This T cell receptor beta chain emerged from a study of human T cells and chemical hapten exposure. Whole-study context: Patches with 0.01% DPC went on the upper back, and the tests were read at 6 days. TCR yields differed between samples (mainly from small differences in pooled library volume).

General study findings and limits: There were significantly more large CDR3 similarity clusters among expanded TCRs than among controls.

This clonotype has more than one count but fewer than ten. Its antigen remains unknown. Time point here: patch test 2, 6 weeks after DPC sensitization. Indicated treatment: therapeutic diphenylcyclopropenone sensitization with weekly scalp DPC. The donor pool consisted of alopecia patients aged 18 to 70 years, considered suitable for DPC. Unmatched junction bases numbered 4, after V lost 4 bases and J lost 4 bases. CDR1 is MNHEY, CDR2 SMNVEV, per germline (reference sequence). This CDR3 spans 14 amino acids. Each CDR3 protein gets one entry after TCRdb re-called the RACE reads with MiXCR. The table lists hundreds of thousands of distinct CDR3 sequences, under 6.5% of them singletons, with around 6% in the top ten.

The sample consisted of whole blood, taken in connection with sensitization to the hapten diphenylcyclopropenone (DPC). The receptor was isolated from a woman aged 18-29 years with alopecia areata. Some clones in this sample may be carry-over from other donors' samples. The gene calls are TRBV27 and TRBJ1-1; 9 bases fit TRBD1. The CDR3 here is CASSSPGQGTEAFF. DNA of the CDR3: TGTGCCAGCAGTTCCCCGGGACAGGGCACTGAAGCTTTCTTT.